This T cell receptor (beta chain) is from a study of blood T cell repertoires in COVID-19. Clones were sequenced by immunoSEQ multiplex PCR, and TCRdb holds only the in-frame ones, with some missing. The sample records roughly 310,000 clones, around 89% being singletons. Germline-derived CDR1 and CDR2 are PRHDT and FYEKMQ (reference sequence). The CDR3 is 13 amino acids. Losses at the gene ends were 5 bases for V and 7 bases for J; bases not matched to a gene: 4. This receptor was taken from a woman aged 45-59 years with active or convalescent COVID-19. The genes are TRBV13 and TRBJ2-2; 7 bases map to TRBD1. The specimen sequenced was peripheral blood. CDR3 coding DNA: TGTGCCAGCAGCATACAGGGGTACGGGGAGCTGTTTTTT. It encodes CASSIQGYGELFF.